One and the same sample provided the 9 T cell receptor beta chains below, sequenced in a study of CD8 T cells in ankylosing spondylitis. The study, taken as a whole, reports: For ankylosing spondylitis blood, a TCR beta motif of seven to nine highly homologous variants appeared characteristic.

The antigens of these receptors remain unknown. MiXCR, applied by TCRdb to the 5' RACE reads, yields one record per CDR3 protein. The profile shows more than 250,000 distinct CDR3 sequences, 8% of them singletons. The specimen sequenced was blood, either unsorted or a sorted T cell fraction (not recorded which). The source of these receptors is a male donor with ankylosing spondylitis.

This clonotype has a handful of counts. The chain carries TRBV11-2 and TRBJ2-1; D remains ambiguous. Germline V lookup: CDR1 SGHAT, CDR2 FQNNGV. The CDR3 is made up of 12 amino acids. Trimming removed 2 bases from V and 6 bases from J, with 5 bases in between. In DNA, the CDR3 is TGTGCCAGCAGCTTATTGATCAATGAGCAGTTCTTC. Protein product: CASSLLINEQFF.

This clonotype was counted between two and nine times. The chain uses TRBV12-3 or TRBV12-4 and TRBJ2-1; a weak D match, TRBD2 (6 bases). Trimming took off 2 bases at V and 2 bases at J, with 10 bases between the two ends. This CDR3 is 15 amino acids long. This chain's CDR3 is CASSLWEDPYNEQFF. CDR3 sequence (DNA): TGTGCCAGCAGTTTATGGGAGGACCCCTACAATGAGCAGTTCTTC.

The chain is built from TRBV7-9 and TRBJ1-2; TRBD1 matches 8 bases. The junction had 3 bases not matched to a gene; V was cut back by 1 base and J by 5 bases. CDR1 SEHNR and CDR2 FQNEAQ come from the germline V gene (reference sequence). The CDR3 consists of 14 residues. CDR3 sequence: CASSLGQGPYGYTF. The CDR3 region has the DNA TGTGCCAGCAGCTTAGGACAGGGGCCGTATGGCTACACCTTC.

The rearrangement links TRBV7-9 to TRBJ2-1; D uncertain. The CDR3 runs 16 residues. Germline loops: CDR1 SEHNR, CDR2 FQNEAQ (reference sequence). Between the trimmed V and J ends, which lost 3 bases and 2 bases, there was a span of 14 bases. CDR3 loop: CASSFETAIAYNEQFF. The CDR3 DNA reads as TGTGCCAGCAGCTTCGAAACAGCGATCGCCTACAATGAGCAGTTCTTC.

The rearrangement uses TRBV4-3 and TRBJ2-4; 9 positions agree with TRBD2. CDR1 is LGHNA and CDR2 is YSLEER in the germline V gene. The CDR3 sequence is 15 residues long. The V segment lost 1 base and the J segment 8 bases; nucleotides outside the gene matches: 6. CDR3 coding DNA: TGCGCCAGCAGCCAAGGGCCTGGGACTAGCTACATTCAGTACTTC. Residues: CASSQGPGTSYIQYF.

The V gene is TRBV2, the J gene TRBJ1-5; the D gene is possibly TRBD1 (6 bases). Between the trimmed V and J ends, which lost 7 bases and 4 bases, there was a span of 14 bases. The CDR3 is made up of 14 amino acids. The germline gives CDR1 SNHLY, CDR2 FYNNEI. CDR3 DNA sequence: TGTGCCAGCAACTTGGAGCAGGGGAATCAGCCCCAGCATTTT. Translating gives CASNLEQGNQPQHF.

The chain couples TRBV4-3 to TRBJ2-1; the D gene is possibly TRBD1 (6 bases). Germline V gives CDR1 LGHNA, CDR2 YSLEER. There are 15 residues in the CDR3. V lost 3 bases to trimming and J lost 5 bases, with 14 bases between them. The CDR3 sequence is CASSQDRGEHNEQFF. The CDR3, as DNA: TGCGCCAGCAGCCAGGACAGAGGCGAACACAATGAGCAGTTCTTC.

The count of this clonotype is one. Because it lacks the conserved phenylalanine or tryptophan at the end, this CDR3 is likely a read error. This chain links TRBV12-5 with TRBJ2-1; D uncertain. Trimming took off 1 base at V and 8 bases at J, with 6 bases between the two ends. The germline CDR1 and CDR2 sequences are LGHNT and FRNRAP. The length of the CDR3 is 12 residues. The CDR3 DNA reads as TGTGCTAGTGGTTTGGGTTTTGATGAGCAGTTCATC. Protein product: CASGLGFDEQFI.

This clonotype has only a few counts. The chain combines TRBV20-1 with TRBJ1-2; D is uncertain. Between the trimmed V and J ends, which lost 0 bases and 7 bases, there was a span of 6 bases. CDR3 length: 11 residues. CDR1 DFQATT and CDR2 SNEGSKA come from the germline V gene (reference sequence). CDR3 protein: CSARDLTGYTF. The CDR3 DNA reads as TGCAGTGCTAGAGATTTGACTGGCTACACCTTC.